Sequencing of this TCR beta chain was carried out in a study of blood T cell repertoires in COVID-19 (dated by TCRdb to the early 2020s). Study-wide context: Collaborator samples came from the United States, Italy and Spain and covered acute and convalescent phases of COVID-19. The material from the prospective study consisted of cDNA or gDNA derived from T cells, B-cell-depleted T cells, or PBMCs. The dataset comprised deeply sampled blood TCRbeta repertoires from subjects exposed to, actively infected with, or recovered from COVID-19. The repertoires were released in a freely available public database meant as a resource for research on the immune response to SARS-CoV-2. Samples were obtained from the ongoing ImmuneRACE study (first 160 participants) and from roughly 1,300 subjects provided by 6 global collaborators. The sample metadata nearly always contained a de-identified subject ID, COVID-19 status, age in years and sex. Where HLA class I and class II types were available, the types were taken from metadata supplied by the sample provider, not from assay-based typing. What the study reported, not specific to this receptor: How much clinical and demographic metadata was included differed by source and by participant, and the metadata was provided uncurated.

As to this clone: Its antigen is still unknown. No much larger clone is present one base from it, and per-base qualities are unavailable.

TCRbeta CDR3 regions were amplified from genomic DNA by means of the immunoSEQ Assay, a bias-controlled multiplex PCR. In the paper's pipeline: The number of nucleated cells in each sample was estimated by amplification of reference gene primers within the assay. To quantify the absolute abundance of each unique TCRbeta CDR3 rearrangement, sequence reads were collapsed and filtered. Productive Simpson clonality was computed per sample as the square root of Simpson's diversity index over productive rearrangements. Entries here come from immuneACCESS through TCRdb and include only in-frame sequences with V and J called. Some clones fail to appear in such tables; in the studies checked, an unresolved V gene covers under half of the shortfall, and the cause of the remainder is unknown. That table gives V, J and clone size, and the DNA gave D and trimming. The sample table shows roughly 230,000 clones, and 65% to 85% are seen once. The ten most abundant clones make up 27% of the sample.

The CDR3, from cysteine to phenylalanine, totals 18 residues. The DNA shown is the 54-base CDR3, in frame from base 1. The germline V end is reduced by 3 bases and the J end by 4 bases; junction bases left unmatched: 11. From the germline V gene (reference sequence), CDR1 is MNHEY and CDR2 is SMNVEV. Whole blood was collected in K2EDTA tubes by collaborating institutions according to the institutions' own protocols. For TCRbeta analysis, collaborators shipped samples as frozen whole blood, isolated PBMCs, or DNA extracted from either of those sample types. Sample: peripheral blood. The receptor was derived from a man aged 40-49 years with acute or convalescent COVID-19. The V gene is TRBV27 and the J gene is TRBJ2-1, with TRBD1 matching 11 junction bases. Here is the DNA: TGTGCCAGCAGTTTTGTTGGGACAGGGGGTCCCTCTTACAATGAGCAGTTCTTC. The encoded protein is CASSFVGTGGPSYNEQFF.